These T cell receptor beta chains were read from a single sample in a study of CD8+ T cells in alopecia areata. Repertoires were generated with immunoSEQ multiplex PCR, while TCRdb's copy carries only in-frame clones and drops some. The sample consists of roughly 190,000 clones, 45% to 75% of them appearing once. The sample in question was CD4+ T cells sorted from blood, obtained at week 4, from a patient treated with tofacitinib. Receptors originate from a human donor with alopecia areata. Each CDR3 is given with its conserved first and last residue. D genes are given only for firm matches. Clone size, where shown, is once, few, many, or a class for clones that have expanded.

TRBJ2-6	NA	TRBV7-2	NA	CASSRRGAGANVLTF	TGTGCCAGCAGCCGCCGGGGTGCCGGGGCCAACGTCCTGACTTTC
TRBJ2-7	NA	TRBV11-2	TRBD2	CASSFERLAASYEQYF	TGTGCCAGCAGCTTTGAGAGACTAGCGGCATCCTACGAGCAGTACTTC
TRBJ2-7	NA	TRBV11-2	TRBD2	CASSLRTSGSHVEQYF	TGTGCCAGCAGCCTTAGGACTAGCGGGAGTCATGTCGAGCAGTACTTC
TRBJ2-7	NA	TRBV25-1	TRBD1	CATDRGYEQYF	TGTGCCACGGACAGGGGCTACGAGCAGTACTTC
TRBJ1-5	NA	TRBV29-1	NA	CSVEDRGGSEHF	TGCAGCGTTGAAGATCGTGGGGGGAGCGAGCATTTT
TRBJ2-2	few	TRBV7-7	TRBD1	CASSLDRGDTGELFF	TGTGCTAGCAGCTTAGACAGGGGGGACACCGGGGAGCTGTTTTTT
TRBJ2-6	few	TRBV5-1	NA	CASSHRAEFDVLTF	TGCGCCAGCTCCCATCGGGCAGAATTCGACGTCCTGACTTTC
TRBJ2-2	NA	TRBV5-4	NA	CASSFRTGELFF	TGTGCCAGCAGCTTTCGCACCGGGGAGCTGTTTTTT
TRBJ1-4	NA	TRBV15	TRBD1	CATSRGTGTGVTNEKLFF	TGTGCCACCAGCAGAGGGACCGGGACAGGGGTAACTAATGAAAAACTGTTTTTT
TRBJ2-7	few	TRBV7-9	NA	CASTPIWEVVYEQYF	TGTGCCAGCACCCCAATTTGGGAGGTTGTCTACGAGCAGTACTTC
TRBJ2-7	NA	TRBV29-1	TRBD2	CSVDLVGTSGSYEQYF	TGCAGCGTTGATTTGGTGGGGACTAGCGGATCCTACGAGCAGTACTTC
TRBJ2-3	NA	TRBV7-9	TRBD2	CASSSLAGGRRDTQYF	TGTGCCAGCAGCTCCCTAGCGGGAGGGCGACGAGATACGCAGTATTTT
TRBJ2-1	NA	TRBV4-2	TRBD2	CASSPDPGGYNEQFF	TGTGCCAGCAGCCCGGACCCGGGAGGCTACAATGAGCAGTTCTTC
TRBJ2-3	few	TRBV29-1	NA	CSADQSADTQYF	TGCAGCGCGGATCAAAGTGCAGATACGCAGTATTTT
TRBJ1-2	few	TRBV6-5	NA	CASSSAGHPYGYTF	TGTGCCAGCAGTTCCGCGGGACACCCGTATGGCTACACCTTC
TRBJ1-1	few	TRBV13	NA	CASSLVNTEAFF	TGTGCCAGCAGCTTAGTGAACACTGAAGCTTTCTTT
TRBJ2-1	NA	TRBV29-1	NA	CSARPSIGSDNEQFF	TGCAGCGCCCGCCCTTCTATCGGGAGCGACAATGAGCAGTTCTTC
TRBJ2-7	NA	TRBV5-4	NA	CASSRGWRYEQYF	TGTGCCAGCAGCCGTGGCTGGCGGTACGAGCAGTACTTC
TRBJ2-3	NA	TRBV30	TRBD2	CAWRRTSGRITDTQYF	TGTGCCTGGAGGCGGACTAGCGGGAGAATCACAGATACGCAGTATTTT
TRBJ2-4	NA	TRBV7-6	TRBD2	CASSAGLVQNIQYF	TGTGCCAGCAGCGCGGGACTAGTCCAAAACATTCAGTACTTC
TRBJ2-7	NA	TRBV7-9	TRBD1	CASSFGYAGTGDEQYF	TGTGCCAGCAGCTTCGGTTACGCCGGGACAGGGGATGAGCAGTACTTC
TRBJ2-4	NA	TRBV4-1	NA	CASSQDWADFSLAKNIQYF	TGCGCCAGCAGCCAAGATTGGGCCGATTTTTCGCTAGCCAAAAACATTCAGTACTTC
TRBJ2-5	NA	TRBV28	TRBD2	CASKEGGPQETQYF	TGTGCCAGCAAGGAGGGAGGGCCTCAAGAGACCCAGTACTTC
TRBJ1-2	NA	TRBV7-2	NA	CASSLEAAGVSGGYTF	TGTGCCAGCAGCTTAGAGGCCGCAGGGGTGAGTGGCGGCTACACCTTC